This TCR beta chain was sequenced in a study of tumor-infiltrating lymphocytes in glioblastoma multiforme (dated by TCRdb to the late 2010s). Some background on the complete study: The study tested whether intratumoral genomic heterogeneity fosters TIL diversity by jointly investigating somatic mutations, TIL diversity and immune response activity. Findings and caveats that apply to the study as a whole: Generalizability is limited because the TCR and somatic mutation analysis included only one glioblastoma patient. RNA-based TCR sequencing may distort clone frequencies because T cells carry unequal numbers of TCR transcripts. T cells were not sorted into functional subsets, which the authors noted as a future improvement.

For each of the approximately ten tumor samples, the AllPrep DNA/RNA mini kit was used to purify genomic DNA and total RNA simultaneously. All RNA had OD 260/280 ratios above 1.9 and RNA integrity numbers above 6.5. A modified ARM-PCR protocol with multiple V-beta primers and a C-beta primer was used to build TCRB libraries from RNA via three nested multiplex PCR rounds. TCRB-specific cDNA was synthesized from approximately 0.5 ug total RNA with ProtoScript II Reverse Transcriptase and a C-beta primer. The description of the TCRB libraries did not mention any unique molecular identifiers. In the third PCR, barcodes and adapters were added over roughly 23 cycles with Deep VentR (exo-) polymerase, after which 250-500 bp bands were gel purified. TCRB libraries were sequenced on an Illumina HiSeq 2500 with 250 bp paired-end reads. On the study's bioinformatics: Reads were cleaned with Trimmomatic, merged with FLASH, assigned V, D and J segments with MiGEC, and analyzed with VDJtools. The Shannon-Wiener diversity index, calculated using VDJtools, was used to quantify repertoire diversity. TCRdb reworked the public reads: Q25 trimming with fastp, MiXCR clone assembly, productive beta chains retained. Rows merge per CDR3 protein into single entries with the most common DNA and genes. Clone size and V and J calls follow TCRdb, not the original study. The sample table lists roughly 8,400 distinct CDR3 sequences, around 74% of them with a count of one. The top ten clones comprise about half of the sample.

V loses 4 bases, J loses 1 base, and the germline ends lie 14 bases apart. The CDR3 contains 15 residues, cysteine and phenylalanine counted. The entry retains the CDR3 DNA only, 45 bases that are in frame from base 1. The germline V gene yields MNHNS for CDR1 and SASEGT for CDR2. In the case of this clonotype: It has no known antigen specificity. The input lacks base qualities; no much larger clone sits a single base away.

The sequencing sample was made of brain tumor tissue. Rearrangement joined TRBV6-1 to TRBJ2-7; TRBD2 could be the D gene, as 6 bases match. The TCR originated in a male donor with glioblastoma. CDR3 sequence: CASSALMEGSYEQYF. The DNA sequence reads TGTGCCAGCAGTGCCCTGATGGAGGGATCCTACGAGCAGTACTTC.